Described below is a single T cell receptor beta chain sequence and its context. The CDR3 is 14 residues long. The V end was cut by 5 bases, the J end by 2 bases, with 12 bases between. Germline V gives CDR1 SGHTA, CDR2 FQGNSA. These data come from a study of early T cells in non-severe SARS-CoV-2 infection. TCRdb reprocessed the 5' RACE reads via MiXCR and lists one record per CDR3 protein. The sample contains 100,000 to 130,000 distinct CDR3 sequences, around 10% of which appear only once. The chain uses TRBV7-2 and TRBJ2-5; D perhaps matches TRBD2 (5 bases). The sequencing input was whole blood. This clonotype originated in an adult who was a healthcare worker with PCR-confirmed SARS-CoV-2 infection or an uninfected control (not recorded which). CDR3 loop: CASSTRAVQETQYF. In DNA, the CDR3 is TGTGCCAGCAGCACCCGAGCGGTGCAAGAGACCCAGTACTTC. Full variable domain (outside the CDR3, taken from reference TRBV7-2 and TRBJ2-5): GAGVSQSPSNKVTEKGKDVELRCDPISGHTALYWYRQSLGQGLEFLIYFQGNSAPDKSGLPSDRFSAERTGGSVSTLTIQRTQQEDSAVYLCASSTRAVQETQYFGPGTRLLVL.